This TCR beta chain was found in a study of blood T cell repertoires in COVID-19. Looking at the study overall: Samples representing acute and convalescent COVID-19 were sourced from the United States, Italy and Spain.

Adults between about 18 and 89 years of age took part from some 25 US areas. V lost 1 base and J lost 10; bases outside the gene matches: 20. Germline CDR1 reads MGHRA; CDR2 reads YSYEKL. The CDR3 covers 18 residues. Authors' data handling: Amplification of reference gene primers was used by the study to estimate nucleated cell counts. Produced via immunoSEQ multiplex PCR; TCRdb's table is partial and in-frame only. The V and J calls and clone size come from that table; D and trimming were worked out from the DNA. The repertoire consists of around 310,000 clones, with nearly 90% occurring once and the leading ten covering roughly a tenth.

The source material was PBMCs or T cells enriched from blood (not recorded which). This clonotype was obtained from a woman under 40 who had recovered from COVID-19. V usage is TRBV4-1 and J usage is TRBJ2-7, with 9 nucleotides matching TRBD2. CDR3 DNA: TGCGCCAGCAGCCAAGGTGGCCGGGGACTAGCCGCAGGTACCCAACAGTACTTC. This translates into CASSQGGRGLAAGTQQYF.